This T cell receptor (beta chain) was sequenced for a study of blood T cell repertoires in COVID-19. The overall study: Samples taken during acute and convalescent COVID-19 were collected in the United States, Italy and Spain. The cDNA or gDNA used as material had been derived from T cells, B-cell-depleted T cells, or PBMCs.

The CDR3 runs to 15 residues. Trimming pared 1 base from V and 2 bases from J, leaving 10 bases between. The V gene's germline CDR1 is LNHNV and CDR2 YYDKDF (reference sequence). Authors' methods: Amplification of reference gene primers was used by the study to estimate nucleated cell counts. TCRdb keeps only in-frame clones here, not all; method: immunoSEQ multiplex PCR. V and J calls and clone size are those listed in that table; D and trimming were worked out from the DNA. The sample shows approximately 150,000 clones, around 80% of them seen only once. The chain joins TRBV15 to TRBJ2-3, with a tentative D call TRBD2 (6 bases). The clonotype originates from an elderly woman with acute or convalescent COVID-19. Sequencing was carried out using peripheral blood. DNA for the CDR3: TGTGCCACCAGCAGAGGGCGGGGTACCACAGATACGCAGTATTTT. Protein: CATSRGRGTTDTQYF.